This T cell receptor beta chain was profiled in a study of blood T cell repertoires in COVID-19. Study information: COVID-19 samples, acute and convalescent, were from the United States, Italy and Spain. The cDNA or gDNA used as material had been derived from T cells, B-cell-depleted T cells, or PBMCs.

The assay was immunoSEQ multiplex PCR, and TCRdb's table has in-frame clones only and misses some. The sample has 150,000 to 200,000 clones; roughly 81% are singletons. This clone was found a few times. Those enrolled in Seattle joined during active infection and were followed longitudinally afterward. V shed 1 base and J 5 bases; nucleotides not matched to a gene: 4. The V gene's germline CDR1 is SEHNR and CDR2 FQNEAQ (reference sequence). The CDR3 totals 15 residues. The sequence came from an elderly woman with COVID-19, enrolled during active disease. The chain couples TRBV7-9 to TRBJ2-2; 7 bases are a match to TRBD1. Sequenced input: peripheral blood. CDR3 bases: TGTGCCAGCAGCTTAGTGGGACAGATAACCGGGGAGCTGTTTTTT. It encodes CASSLVGQITGELFF.